The 2 T cell receptor beta chains reported below all come from one sample, sequenced in a study of T cells in Graves' hyperthyroidism and ophthalmopathy. Amplification yielded TCR beta CDR3 regions, with RNA transcripts as the source. TCR CDR3 underwent first-round RT-PCR with the HTBI primer set. TCRdb reprocessed the multiplex PCR reads via MiXCR and lists one record per CDR3 protein. The table records around 250,000 distinct CDR3 sequences, more than 14% of them present only once. The sample taken for sequencing was blood. These TCRs come from a woman aged 40 to 50 with Graves' hyperthyroidism that later progressed to Graves' ophthalmopathy.

In its sample, this clonotype was seen many times. The gene calls are TRBV30 and TRBJ1-6; D possibly corresponds to TRBD1 (6 bases). The V end lost 3 bases, the J end lost 8 bases, and 11 bases lay between the germline ends. The germline CDR1 and CDR2 sequences are GTSNPN and SVGIG (reference sequence). The CDR3 extends over 13 amino acids. The CDR3 bases are TGTGCCTGGAGGCCATACAGGGATTCACCCCTCCACTTT. It translates to CAWRPYRDSPLHF.

This clonotype was counted at least ten times. The chain is built from TRBV11-1 and TRBJ2-5, with TRBD2 matching over 9 bases. The V segment lost 2 bases and the J segment 5 bases; nucleotides outside the gene matches: 12. The CDR3 contains 17 residues. Germline-derived CDR1 and CDR2 are SGHAT and FQDESV (reference sequence). CDR3: CASSLRAVAGDTETQYF. The CDR3 coding sequence is TGTGCCAGCAGCTTAAGGGCGGTAGCGGGAGATACGGAGACCCAGTACTTC.